Each of the 27 T cell receptor beta chains below was sequenced from the same sample in a study of CD8 T cells in Susac syndrome (dated by TCRdb to about 2019). Libraries were built with the immunoSEQ multiplex PCR assay. RNA was extracted using the RNeasy kit, and roughly 0.45 to 1 microgram was reverse transcribed with random hexamers. Through fastp at Q25 and MiXCR, TCRdb rebuilt clones from the public reads, retaining in-frame beta chains. Each entry merges the rows of one CDR3 protein and shows their most common DNA and genes. In this sample the table shows about 300,000 distinct CDR3 sequences, around 91% of which occur a single time. The ten largest clones capture approximately 0.18% of the sample. The sequencing sample was made of CD8+ T cells from PBMCs. All receptors come from a human donor with multiple sclerosis.

The chain is built from TRBV9 and TRBJ1-1, with D unresolved. This CDR3 comprises 16 residues. CDR1 and CDR2 from the germline V gene are SGDLS and YYNGEE. V shed 4 bases and J shed 0 bases, with 16 bases lying between them. CDR3 region: CASSRASLPMNTEAFF. The CDR3 DNA reads TGTGCCAGCAGCCGGGCCTCACTTCCCATGAACACTGAAGCTTTCTTT.

V and J are TRBV7-9 and TRBJ1-1; D might be TRBD1 (5 bases). The CDR3 is 13 amino acids. V was cut by 5 bases and J by 4 bases, with 11 bases left in between. Per germline, CDR1 SEHNR and CDR2 FQNEAQ (reference sequence). The DNA for the CDR3 is TGTGCCAGCAGCCCCGGTACAGGCACTGAAGCTTTCTTT. This translates into CASSPGTGTEAFF.

V gene TRBV7-9 combines with J gene TRBJ2-7; TRBD1 might be the D (6 bases). V lost 5 bases and J 1 base, leaving 9 bases between the germline ends. Looked up from germline, CDR1 is SEHNR and CDR2 is FQNEAQ (reference sequence). CDR3 length: 13 amino acids. The CDR3 sequence: CASSQTGSYEQYF. The CDR3 nucleotides are TGTGCCAGCAGCCAAACAGGGTCCTACGAGCAGTACTTC. Drawing the rest from reference TRBV7-9 and TRBJ2-7, the complete variable domain is DTGVSQNPRHKITKRGQNVTFRCDPISEHNRLYWYRQTLGQGPEFLTYFQNEAQLEKSRLLSDRFSAERPKGSFSTLEIQRTEQGDSAMYLCASSQTGSYEQYFGPGTRLTVT.

This clonotype was found a few times. The chain links TRBV6-4 to TRBJ2-2, with TRBD2 as a possible D gene (7 bases). The CDR3 runs 16 residues. Germline assignment: CDR1 MRHNA and CDR2 SNTAGT. V lost 0 bases and J lost 0, with 8 bases in between. Written as DNA, the CDR3 is TGTGCCAGCAGTGACTCCGGGGGGCCGAACACCGGGGAGCTGTTTTTT. This translates into CASSDSGGPNTGELFF.

The chain recombines TRBV5-1 with TRBJ2-3; D unclear. The CDR3 totals 15 residues. The V and J ends lost 4 bases and 0 bases respectively, with 12 bases between them. Germline V lookup: CDR1 SGHRS, CDR2 YFSETQ. CDR3 sequence reads: CASSEEFFSTDTQYF. In nucleotides, the CDR3 is TGCGCCAGCAGCGAGGAGTTCTTTAGCACAGATACGCAGTATTTT.

The V and J genes are TRBV12-3 or TRBV12-4 and TRBJ1-3; no clear D. CDR3 length equals 13 residues. Trimming took 3 bases from V and 4 from J, leaving 7 bases between them. The DNA of the CDR3 is TGTGCCAGCAGTTTTAGGTCCGGAAACACCATATATTTT. This codes for CASSFRSGNTIYF.

The chain recombines TRBV15 with TRBJ2-3; D possibly corresponds to TRBD1 (6 bases). The V gene's germline CDR1 is LNHNV and CDR2 YYDKDF (reference sequence). CDR3 length: 15 residues. Trimming cost V 4 bases and J 0 bases, with 11 bases left between them. This chain's CDR3 is CATSIGQQSTDTQYF. CDR3 DNA: TGTGCCACCAGCATCGGACAGCAAAGCACAGATACGCAGTATTTT.

V and J are TRBV19 and TRBJ2-1; unclear D gene. The CDR3 consists of 13 residues. Germline V lookup: CDR1 LNHDA, CDR2 SQIVND (reference sequence). Trimming shortened V by 7 bases and J by 7 bases, and 14 bases separated the two germline ends. The CDR3: CASTHGPDNEQFF. Here the CDR3 DNA reads TGTGCCAGTACCCACGGCCCGGATAATGAGCAGTTCTTC.

V is TRBV30 and J is TRBJ1-2, with D perhaps matching TRBD1 (5 bases). Germline V lookup: CDR1 GTSNPN, CDR2 SVGIG (reference sequence). Trimming pared 2 bases from V and 0 bases from J, leaving 19 bases between. This CDR3 has 17 residues. This CDR3 is CAWSHTYRDSTNYGYTF. As DNA, the CDR3 is TGTGCCTGGAGTCATACATACCGGGACTCAACTAACTATGGCTACACCTTC.

This chain links TRBV2 with TRBJ2-7, with 7 bases that match TRBD2. Germline V CDR1 and CDR2: SNHLY, FYNNEI. The CDR3 runs 16 residues. J gave up 3 bases and V 8 bases, and 16 bases lay outside the gene matches. The CDR3 here is CASWGSVAGGIYEQYF. Here the CDR3 DNA reads TGTGCCAGCTGGGGATCGGTAGCGGGCGGTATCTACGAGCAGTACTTC.

The V call is TRBV9, the J call TRBJ2-2, with D possibly being TRBD2 (5 bases). The V gene lost 7 bases and the J gene lost 6 bases, with 16 bases spanning the gap. Germline assignment: CDR1 SGDLS and CDR2 YYNGEE. The CDR3 contains 14 residues. CDR3 bases: TGTGCCAGCGGAGGTCCCCGACTCCCCGGGGAGCTGTTTTTT. Its protein is CASGGPRLPGELFF.

The chain links TRBV12-3 or TRBV12-4 to TRBJ2-7; D gene uncertain. The CDR3 totals 15 residues. V lost 4 bases, J lost 0 bases, and 13 bases lay in between. This CDR3 is CASSSSIPSSYEQYF. The CDR3 bases are TGTGCCAGCAGTTCCTCAATACCGAGCTCCTACGAGCAGTACTTC.

The rearrangement uses TRBV5-1 and TRBJ2-7; no reliable D call. V was clipped by 1 base and J by 2 bases, with 4 bases between them. CDR3 length: 12 amino acids. The germline CDR1 and CDR2 sequences are SGHRS and YFSETQ. The CDR3 sequence is CASSLHPYEQYF. The CDR3 DNA is TGCGCCAGCAGCTTGCATCCCTACGAGCAGTACTTC.

This rearrangement joins TRBV11-2 to TRBJ2-7, with D possibly being TRBD2 (6 bases). V dropped 5 bases and J dropped 0 bases, with 14 bases sitting between them. Germline-derived CDR1 and CDR2 are SGHAT and FQNNGV. CDR3 length: 15 residues. The CDR3 nucleotides are TGTGCCAGCAGCCGAGGACTAATCAACTCCTACGAGCAGTACTTC. This gives the protein CASSRGLINSYEQYF. Full variable domain (remainder filled in from reference TRBV11-2 and TRBJ2-7): EAGVAQSPRYKIIEKRQSVAFWCNPISGHATLYWYQQILGQGPKLLIQFQNNGVVDDSQLPKDRFSAERLKGVDSTLKIQPAKLEDSAVYLCASSRGLINSYEQYFGPGTRLTVT.

The chain couples TRBV4-3 to TRBJ1-4; the D gene is possibly TRBD1 (6 bases). This CDR3 spans 19 amino acids. From germline, CDR1 is LGHNA and CDR2 YSLEER. V shed 0 bases and J shed 0 bases, with 17 bases lying between them. For the CDR3, the DNA is TGCGCCAGCAGCCAAGATCTCGGCAGGGGTATCGCAACTAATGAAAAACTGTTTTTT. Protein product: CASSQDLGRGIATNEKLFF.

The gene calls are TRBV9 and TRBJ2-7; TRBD2 matches 11 bases. The V and J ends lost 1 base and 5 bases, in that order; junction bases with no gene match: 2. From germline, CDR1 is SGDLS and CDR2 YYNGEE. This CDR3 is built from 14 residues. Here the CDR3 reads CASSVWGLADEQYF. The CDR3 region has the DNA TGTGCCAGCAGCGTATGGGGACTAGCGGACGAGCAGTACTTC. The complete variable domain, with remaining parts taken from reference TRBV9 and TRBJ2-7, reads DSGVTQTPKHLITATGQRVTLRCSPRSGDLSVYWYQQSLDQGLQFLIQYYNGEERAKGNILERFSAQQFPDLHSELNLSSLELGDSALYFCASSVWGLADEQYFGPGTRLTVT.

This sequence joins TRBV4-3 and TRBJ1-1; D remains ambiguous. The CDR3 runs 13 residues. CDR1 is LGHNA, CDR2 YSLEER, per germline. V was trimmed by 0 bases and J by 3 bases, leaving 5 bases between them. The chain's CDR3 is CASSQDIYTEAFF. The CDR3 DNA reads as TGCGCCAGCAGCCAAGACATCTACACTGAAGCTTTCTTT.

This sequence joins TRBV30 and TRBJ2-5, with TRBD1 matching 8 bases. Germline assignment: CDR1 GTSNPN and CDR2 SVGIG (reference sequence). J lost 4 bases, V lost 0 bases, and 4 bases had no gene match. The CDR3 sequence is 14 residues long. The CDR3 reads CAWSVGQGAETQYF. DNA for the CDR3: TGTGCCTGGAGTGTCGGGCAGGGGGCAGAGACCCAGTACTTC. The variable domain in full, completed from reference TRBV30 and TRBJ2-5, reads SQTIHQWPATLVQPVGSPLSLECTVEGTSNPNLYWYRQAAGRGLQLLFYSVGIGQISSEVPQNLSASRPQDRQFILSSKKLLLSDSGFYLCAWSVGQGAETQYFGPGTRLLVL.

The chain is built from TRBV29-1 and TRBJ1-2, with D possibly being TRBD1 (5 bases). Germline V gene lookup returns CDR1 SQVTM and CDR2 ANQGSEA. With 5 bases removed from V and 2 bases from J, the gap between germline ends came to 12 bases. The CDR3 sequence is 13 residues long. The CDR3 reads CSVQGGGNYGYTF. DNA for the CDR3: TGCAGCGTTCAGGGCGGCGGCAACTATGGCTACACCTTC.

The gene calls are TRBV12-5 and TRBJ2-1; tentatively, D is TRBD2 (6 bases). Germline CDR1 LGHNT, CDR2 FRNRAP. The V and J ends lost 0 bases and 2 bases respectively, with 11 bases between them. The CDR3 is 16 residues long. CDR3 sequence: CASGLVRGGAYNEQFF. CDR3 DNA sequence: TGTGCTAGTGGTTTGGTACGAGGCGGGGCCTACAATGAGCAGTTCTTC.

The V gene is TRBV30, the J gene TRBJ1-1; D gene ambiguous. From germline, CDR1 is GTSNPN and CDR2 SVGIG (reference sequence). Trimming removed 5 bases from V and 2 bases from J, with 6 bases in between. This CDR3 contains 11 residues. CDR3 amino acids: CAWAANTEAFF. The CDR3 region has the DNA TGTGCCTGGGCCGCCAACACTGAAGCTTTCTTT.

This chain connects TRBV5-1 to TRBJ2-3, with D maybe TRBD2 (5 bases). The CDR3 spans 18 residues. CDR1 is SGHRS, CDR2 YFSETQ, per germline. The V and J ends lost 2 bases and 1 base respectively, with 20 bases between them. The CDR3 sequence: CASSFPLARVGGTDTQYF. The CDR3 DNA reads TGCGCCAGCAGCTTTCCCCTCGCGAGGGTGGGAGGCACAGATACGCAGTATTTT.

The chain couples TRBV11-2 to TRBJ2-1, with TRBD2 matching over 12 bases. Trimming removed 1 base from V and 8 bases from J; junction bases left unmatched: 6. Germline CDR1 SGHAT, CDR2 FQNNGV. The CDR3 loop spans 16 amino acids. The CDR3 bases are TGTGCCAGCAGCTTAGCCCTAGCGGGAGGGGTGCATGAGCAGTTCTTC. This gives the protein CASSLALAGGVHEQFF. Looking up the rest from reference TRBV11-2 and TRBJ2-1 gives the full variable domain: EAGVAQSPRYKIIEKRQSVAFWCNPISGHATLYWYQQILGQGPKLLIQFQNNGVVDDSQLPKDRFSAERLKGVDSTLKIQPAKLEDSAVYLCASSLALAGGVHEQFFGPGTRLTVL.

The chain recombines TRBV12-3 or TRBV12-4 with TRBJ1-2; 9 bases line up with TRBD1. The trim removed 1 base at V and 5 bases at J, leaving 14 bases unmatched. The CDR3 extends over 18 amino acids. This CDR3 is CASSLEGDRAGEPYGYTF. In nucleotides, the CDR3 is TGTGCCAGCAGTTTAGAAGGGGACAGGGCCGGGGAGCCTTATGGCTACACCTTC.

The chain links TRBV12-3 or TRBV12-4 to TRBJ2-7; possibly TRBD1 for D (6 bases). This CDR3 is 15 amino acids long. The V gene lost 3 bases and the J gene lost 1 base, with 13 bases spanning the gap. The CDR3 loop reads CASSLETGPSYEQYF. The CDR3 bases are TGTGCCAGCAGTTTGGAGACAGGACCATCCTACGAGCAGTACTTC.

The chain carries TRBV7-9 and TRBJ2-1; a weak D match, TRBD2 (5 bases). This CDR3 has 15 amino acids. V was shortened by 9 bases and J by 4 bases, with 19 bases between the two germline ends. Germline-derived CDR1 and CDR2 are SEHNR and FQNEAQ (reference sequence). In DNA, the CDR3 is TGTGCCAGGGGTGACACCGGGATGGATTACAATGAGCAGTTCTTC. Translating it yields CARGDTGMDYNEQFF.

The V gene is TRBV20-1, the J gene TRBJ2-1; no clear D. The CDR3 is 13 residues long. From germline, CDR1 is DFQATT and CDR2 SNEGSKA (reference sequence). Trimming took off 3 bases at V and 6 bases at J, with 12 bases between the two ends. CDR3 protein: CSARGPSSNEQFF. Written as DNA, the CDR3 is TGCAGTGCTAGGGGTCCTAGTAGCAATGAGCAGTTCTTC.